This T cell receptor beta chain derives from a study of T cells in tumors after PD-1 blockade (dated by TCRdb to between 2017 and 2020). About the full investigation: Patients with prior checkpoint blockade, systemic immunosuppressant use, or recent radiotherapy or other anti-cancer therapy within 4 weeks were excluded. To compare blood and tumor clonotypes, bulk TCR sequencing was performed on approximately ten peripheral blood samples from roughly five patients. Ongoing daily vismodegib 150 mg was also given to a subset of patients during anti-PD-1 treatment. Peripheral blood samples averaged around 110,000 TCR templates (range roughly 21,000-280,000) and 35,000 to 45,000 unique clonotypes. Patients received pembrolizumab 200 mg every 3 weeks or cemiplimab 350 mg every 2 weeks. RECIST version 1.1 was the standard used to evaluate clinical response. Using site-matched tumors from BCC or SCC patients sampled before and after anti-PD-1 therapy, the study carried out paired single-cell RNA and TCR sequencing. What the work shows at the level of the full study, not this receptor alone: About 39% of TCR clonotypes from the tumor were detected in blood, and certain novel exhausted tumor clones were present in blood collected before treatment, which suggests recruitment from the periphery. The source of novel T cell clones was not identified and could include lymphoid organs or rare unexpanded clones within the tumor or its periphery.

The sample's time point label, in plain terms: before anti-PD-1 therapy. For bulk TCRbeta sequencing, genomic DNA was extracted from tumor biopsies or peripheral blood, and input amounts ranged from roughly 550 ng to 6,004 ng. Every patient was a poor candidate for surgical resection and had histologically proven advanced or metastatic basal or squamous cell carcinoma. The basal cell carcinoma cohort was made up of roughly ten patients, and bulk tumor TCR sequencing was performed for about 8 of these patients. Deep TCRbeta sequencing was performed with the immunoSEQ platform. For the original study's pipeline: Only productive rearrangements were exported from the immunoSEQ Analyzer for further analysis. Bulk TCRbeta clonotypes were assigned T cell phenotypes by matching to single-cell RNA+TCR-seq clones sharing the same TCRbeta sequence. Clone enrichment in tumor was calculated as tumor frequency divided by PBMC frequency from bulk TCR sequencing. GLIPH was used to group TCRs into specificity groups, clusters of distinct TCRs likely recognizing common antigens via shared CDR3 motifs. TCRdb carries this immuneACCESS record with in-frame sequences only. Its versions omit some clonotypes, under half of them owing to an unresolved V gene in the studies checked, with the rest unexplained. V and J calls and clone size are those listed in that table; D and trimming were worked out from the DNA. For this sample there are roughly 60,000 clones; roughly 78% appear just once. About an eighth of the sample belongs to the ten largest clones.

Comments on this clone: Its recognized antigen is unknown. The sample holds no much larger clone one base away, and base qualities are not on file.

The CDR3, cysteine through phenylalanine, is 19 amino acids long. Only the CDR3 DNA stays, 57 bases, in frame from base 1. Trimmed from V: 0 bases; trimmed from J: 0 bases; junction bases lacking a gene match: 8. Sequences LNHNV (CDR1) and YYDKDF (CDR2) are obtained from the germline V gene (reference sequence). The receptor chain draws on TRBV15 and TRBJ2-6; 7 bases in the middle match TRBD1. Material: PBMCs, obtained before anti-PD-1 treatment. The sequence was obtained from a human donor with basal cell carcinoma. The nucleotide sequence is given as TGTGCCACCAGCAGAGATAAGACAGGGTTTAGCTCTGGGGCCAACGTCCTGACTTTC. It encodes CATSRDKTGFSSGANVLTF.